The clone carrying this T cell receptor (beta chain) was observed many times. Its matching antigen is unknown. The data are from a study of CD8+CD57+ T cells in acquired aplastic anemia. About the study: Mean yield of DNA from sorted CD4+ and CD8+ cells was around 3 ug.

Trimming at V came to 5 bases and at J to 5 bases, leaving 13 bases not matched to a gene. Germline V lookup: CDR1 SGHVS, CDR2 FNYEAQ. This CDR3 is 16 amino acids long. Regarding the study as a whole: Controls did not differ significantly from patients in CD8+ Simpson's diversity. Researchers report that 25 to 30 CD8+ CDR3 sequences appeared in both patients and controls.

CDR3 and TCR beta VDJ profiling relied on a genomic DNA template. From the reads, TCRdb called clonotypes with MiXCR, one entry per CDR3 protein. The table shows under 250,000 distinct CDR3 sequences, with roughly 35% occurring only once. The rearrangement links TRBV7-6 to TRBJ2-3; 7 positions match TRBD2. The sequenced sample was sorted CD4+, CD8+, or CD8+CD57+ T cells (not recorded which) from PBMCs. This sequence was found in a human donor in good health, serving as a control. CDR3 loop: CASSHPLRENGDTQYF. CDR3 nucleotide sequence: TGTGCCAGCAGCCATCCGTTGCGGGAGAATGGAGATACGCAGTATTTT.